The text below deals with one T cell receptor beta chain. This sample was taken from a study of shared clonotypes between healthy human individuals. Sequenced by immunoSEQ multiplex PCR; TCRdb stores in-frame clones only, minus some. The table has roughly 1.5 million clones, 95% to 99% seen once. The clonotype comes from a man younger than 40 in good health. The sample taken for sequencing was naive CD4+ T cells sorted from blood. Subset denoted: CD45RA+ positively selected.

The CDR3 loop reads CASSNRPQDYEQYF. DNA of the CDR3: TGTGCCAGCAGCAATCGACCACAGGACTACGAGCAGTACTTC. The J gene is TRBJ2-7, the V gene TRBV7-2, with D tentatively TRBD1 (5 bases). Trimming pared 5 bases from V and 3 bases from J, leaving 14 bases between. The CDR3 runs to 14 residues. Germline CDR1 and CDR2: SGHTA and FQGNSA.